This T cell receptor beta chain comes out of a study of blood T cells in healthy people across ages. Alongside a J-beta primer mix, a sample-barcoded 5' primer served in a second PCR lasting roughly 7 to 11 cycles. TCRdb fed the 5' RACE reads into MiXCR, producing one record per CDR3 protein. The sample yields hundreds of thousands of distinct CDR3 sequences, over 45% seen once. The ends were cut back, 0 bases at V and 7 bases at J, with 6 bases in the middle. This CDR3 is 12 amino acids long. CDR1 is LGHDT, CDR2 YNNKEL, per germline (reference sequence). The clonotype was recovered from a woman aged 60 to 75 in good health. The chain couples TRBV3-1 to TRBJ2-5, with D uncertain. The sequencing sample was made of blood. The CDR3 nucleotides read TGTGCCAGCAGCCAAGATGTAGCGACCCAGTACTTC. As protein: CASSQDVATQYF.